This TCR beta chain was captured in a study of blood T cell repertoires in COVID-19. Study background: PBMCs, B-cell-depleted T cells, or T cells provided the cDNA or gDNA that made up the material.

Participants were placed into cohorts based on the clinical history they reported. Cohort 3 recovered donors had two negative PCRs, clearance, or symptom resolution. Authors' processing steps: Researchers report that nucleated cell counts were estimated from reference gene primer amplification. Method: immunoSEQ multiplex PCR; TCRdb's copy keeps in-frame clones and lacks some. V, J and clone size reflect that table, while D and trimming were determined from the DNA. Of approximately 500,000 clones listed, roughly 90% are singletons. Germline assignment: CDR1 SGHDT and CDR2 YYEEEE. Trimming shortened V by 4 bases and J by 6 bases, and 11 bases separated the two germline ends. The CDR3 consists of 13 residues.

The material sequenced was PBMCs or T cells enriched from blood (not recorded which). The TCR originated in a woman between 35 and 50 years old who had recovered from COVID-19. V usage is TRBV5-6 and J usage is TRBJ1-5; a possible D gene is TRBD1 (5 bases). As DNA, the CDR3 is TGTGCCAGCAGCCCCGGGAGGGGTCAGCCCCAGCATTTT. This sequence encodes CASSPGRGQPQHF.